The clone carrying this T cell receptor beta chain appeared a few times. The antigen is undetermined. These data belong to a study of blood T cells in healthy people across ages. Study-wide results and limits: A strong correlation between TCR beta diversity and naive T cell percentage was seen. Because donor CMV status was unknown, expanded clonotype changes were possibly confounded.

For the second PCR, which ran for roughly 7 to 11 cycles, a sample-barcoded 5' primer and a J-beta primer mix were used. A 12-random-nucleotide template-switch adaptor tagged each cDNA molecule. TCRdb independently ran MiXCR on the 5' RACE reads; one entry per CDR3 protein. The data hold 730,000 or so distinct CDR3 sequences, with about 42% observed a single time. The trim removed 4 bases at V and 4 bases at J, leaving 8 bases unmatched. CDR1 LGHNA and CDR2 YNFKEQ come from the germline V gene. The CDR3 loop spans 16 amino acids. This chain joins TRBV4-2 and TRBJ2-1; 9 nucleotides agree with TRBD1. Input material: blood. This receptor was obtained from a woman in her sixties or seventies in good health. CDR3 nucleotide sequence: TGTGCCAGCAGCCGCCGGGACAGGGATCTTTACAATGAGCAGTTCTTC. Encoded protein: CASSRRDRDLYNEQFF.